The clone carrying this T cell receptor (beta chain) was counted many times. TCR beta CDR3 was amplified from genomic DNA by two-round multiplex PCR. Primers specific to each TRBV and TRBJ gene drove first-round PCR. From the multiplex PCR reads, TCRdb called clonotypes with MiXCR, one entry per CDR3 protein. The sample holds tens of thousands of distinct CDR3 sequences, about 45% seen once. This sample is drawn from a study of prognosis after radiotherapy for stage I lung cancer. In germline, CDR1 is LNHDA, CDR2 SQIVND (reference sequence). The CDR3 runs to 16 residues. Trimming took off 7 bases at V and 2 bases at J, with 19 bases between the two ends.

The source is a donor over 45 with non-small cell lung cancer. Source: PBMCs, taken before or after stereotactic body radiation therapy (not recorded which). The chain joins TRBV19 to TRBJ2-3; weak D call: TRBD2 (6 bases). The CDR3 loop is CASTSAGRGSTDTQYF. As DNA, the CDR3 is TGTGCCAGTACCTCTGCAGGGCGGGGATCCACAGATACGCAGTATTTT.